This T cell receptor beta chain is from a study of T-cell memory formation after mild COVID-19. The CDR3 has 13 residues. Trimming removed 3 bases from V and 5 bases from J, with 7 bases in between. CDR1 SGHTA and CDR2 FQGNSA come from the germline V gene. TCRdb fed the 5' RACE reads into MiXCR, producing one record per CDR3 protein. The sample yields 380,000 or so distinct CDR3 sequences, roughly 13% seen once. This clonotype was seen more than once but under ten times. Antigen: not known. Study-wide results and caveats: Second-wave clones with a day 37 peak had unconfirmed SARS-CoV-2 specificity. Clones contracting over day 15 to 85 were CD4/CD8 balanced, with later expanders leaning CD4+. Memory sampled before infection contained some responding clones, suggesting cross-reactive memory joined. CD4+ contracting clones were found mainly in CM and EM, and CD8+ ones in EMRA.

This TCR came from a man in his late teens or twenties who had mild COVID-19 (a few samples of this study predate the infection). Cell type and time point are not known. The chain links TRBV7-2 to TRBJ2-2; no firm D call. The sample was PBMCs or a T cell subset sorted from them (not recorded which). The CDR3 reads CASSFLRTGELFF. In nucleotides, the CDR3 is TGTGCCAGCAGCTTTCTCAGGACCGGGGAGCTGTTTTTT.